The 30 T cell receptor beta chains below were found in one sample sequenced in a study of T-cell reconstitution after alpha-beta-depleted transplantation in children. Unique molecular identifiers were incorporated when the TCRbeta library was constructed. TCRdb fed the PCR reads into MiXCR, producing one record per CDR3 protein. The profile shows about 830,000 distinct CDR3 sequences, about 15% of them singletons. The sample here was PBMCs, mostly from graft donor cells, taken 360 days after TCRalphabeta/CD19-depleted stem cell transplant. Receptor source: a male patient aged 10 to 17 who had a stem cell transplant for acute lymphoblastic leukemia, so the T cells may come from the graft donor.

The rearrangement uses TRBV19 and TRBJ2-7; TRBD2 might be the D (7 bases). V lost 7 bases to trimming and J lost 2 bases, with 15 bases between them. This CDR3 is 14 amino acids long. The germline V gene encodes CDR1 LNHDA and CDR2 SQIVND (reference sequence). The CDR3 DNA follows: TGTGCCAGTAAATCGGGGGGCTCTACCTACGAGCAGTACTTC. This translates into CASKSGGSTYEQYF.

This clonotype was seen at least ten times. Here the CDR3 reads CASSKGTIQYF. The CDR3 region has the DNA TGTGCCAGCAGTAAGGGAACCATTCAGTACTTC. This chain joins TRBV7-9 and TRBJ2-4, with D unresolved. V lost 6 bases, J lost 9 bases, and 9 bases lay in between. There are 11 residues in the CDR3. Per germline, CDR1 SEHNR and CDR2 FQNEAQ (reference sequence).

The chain links TRBV6-1 to TRBJ1-5; perhaps TRBD1 as D (5 bases). Germline V gene data show CDR1 as MNHNS and CDR2 as SASEGT. The V end was cut by 6 bases, the J end by 0 bases, with 12 bases between. CDR3 length: 15 residues. The CDR3 is CASSRQRYSNQPQHF. DNA for the CDR3: TGTGCCAGCAGCCGACAGCGATATAGCAATCAGCCCCAGCATTTT.

The rearrangement uses TRBV6-5 and TRBJ2-1; 13 nucleotides match TRBD2. After removal of 2 bases from V and 5 bases from J, the junction contained 3 bases not matched to a gene. There are 16 residues in the CDR3. Germline CDR1 and CDR2: MNHEY and SVGAGI. Written as DNA, the CDR3 is TGTGCCAGCAGTTACAGGACTAGCGGGAGCGACAATGAGCAGTTCTTC. This translates into CASSYRTSGSDNEQFF.

This rearrangement joins TRBV7-3 to TRBJ2-1, with 10 bases matching TRBD2. V lost 2 bases, J lost 8 bases, and 3 bases stayed unmatched. The germline V gene encodes CDR1 SGHTA and CDR2 FQGTGA. This CDR3 has 14 amino acids. The CDR3 DNA reads TGTGCCAGCAGCTTATGGCTAGCGGGAGATGAGCAGTTCTTC. This sequence encodes CASSLWLAGDEQFF.

The rearrangement links TRBV5-1 to TRBJ2-3; the match to TRBD2 covers 12 bases. From germline, CDR1 is SGHRS and CDR2 YFSETQ. The trim removed 4 bases at V and 3 bases at J, leaving 3 bases unmatched. The CDR3 covers 15 residues. This chain's CDR3 is CASSHGLAGTDTQYF. The CDR3 region has the DNA TGCGCCAGCAGCCACGGACTAGCGGGAACAGATACGCAGTATTTT.

This clonotype was counted between two and nine times. The genes are TRBV10-3 and TRBJ2-5; D is ambiguous. Germline CDR1 and CDR2: ENHRY and SYGVKD. Trimming removed 4 bases from V and 5 bases from J, with 11 bases in between. This CDR3 comprises 13 residues. CDR3 DNA sequence: TGTGCCATCAGTGGTCGGGCGGAGGAGACCCAGTACTTC. Protein product: CAISGRAEETQYF.

The V and J genes are TRBV5-1 and TRBJ1-4; D possibly corresponds to TRBD1 (5 bases). Germline loops: CDR1 SGHRS, CDR2 YFSETQ. The V and J ends lost 3 bases and 3 bases respectively, with 12 bases between them. CDR3 length: 15 amino acids. CDR3 DNA: TGCGCCAGCAGCTCCCGGGACGGAGCTAATGAAAAACTGTTTTTT. Protein sequence: CASSSRDGANEKLFF. Combining the CDR3 with reference TRBV5-1 and TRBJ1-4 gives the whole variable domain KAGVTQTPRYLIKTRGQQVTLSCSPISGHRSVSWYQQTPGQGLQFLFEYFSETQRNKGNFPGRFSGRQFSNSRSEMNVSTLELGDSALYLCASSSRDGANEKLFFGSGTQLSVL.

This clonotype was picked up a small number of times. V and J are TRBV3-1 and TRBJ2-7; 12 bases are shared with TRBD2. Germline CDR1 is LGHDT and CDR2 is YNNKEL (reference sequence). The CDR3 has 19 amino acids. Trimming cost V 0 bases and J 3 bases; bases outside gene matches: 12. This CDR3 reads CASSQDLFRTSGTHYEQYF. The DNA for the CDR3 is TGTGCCAGCAGCCAAGATCTTTTTAGGACTAGCGGGACCCACTACGAGCAGTACTTC.

The J gene is TRBJ2-7, the V gene TRBV27; 7 bases match TRBD2. J gave up 0 bases and V 3 bases, and 8 bases lay outside the gene matches. Germline assignment: CDR1 MNHEY and CDR2 SMNVEV (reference sequence). The CDR3 contains 16 residues. Written as DNA, the CDR3 is TGTGCCAGCAGTTTCCTTGGGGGGGAGCACTCCTACGAGCAGTACTTC. Protein: CASSFLGGEHSYEQYF.

This clonotype has just a few counts. The gene calls are TRBV20-1 and TRBJ1-2; possible D gene TRBD1, 5 bases. The CDR3 consists of 15 residues. Germline loops: CDR1 DFQATT, CDR2 SNEGSKA (reference sequence). The V gene lost 0 bases and the J gene lost 4 bases, with 15 bases spanning the gap. The CDR3 loop is CSARDLRTGPYGYTF. CDR3 bases: TGCAGTGCTAGAGATCTTCGTACGGGGCCCTATGGCTACACCTTC.

Many counts were recorded for this clonotype. The chain employs TRBV12-3 or TRBV12-4 and TRBJ2-3; D is unresolved. This CDR3 contains 14 residues. The V gene lost 2 bases and the J gene lost 0 bases, with 6 bases spanning the gap. The CDR3 sequence is CASSLYGSTDTQYF. The CDR3 coding sequence is TGTGCCAGCAGTTTATACGGGAGCACAGATACGCAGTATTTT.

The chain employs TRBV5-1 and TRBJ2-1, with D hard to call. The CDR3 spans 16 residues. V was pared by 1 base and J by 9 bases, with 20 bases between. Germline V gives CDR1 SGHRS, CDR2 YFSETQ. In DNA, the CDR3 is TGCGCCAGCAGCTTGCTTCCGCGCCGACTGGAAACTGAGCAGTTCTTC. Protein sequence: CASSLLPRRLETEQFF.

There are a few counts of this clonotype. CDR3 protein: CSVQGGSYNEQFF. The CDR3, as DNA: TGCAGCGTACAGGGTGGCTCCTACAATGAGCAGTTCTTC. The rearrangement links TRBV29-1 to TRBJ2-1, with D perhaps TRBD1 (6 bases). Per the germline V gene, CDR1 is SQVTM and CDR2 is ANQGSEA. Trimming stripped 6 bases from V and 0 bases from J, with 9 bases between. The CDR3 covers 13 residues.

The V call is TRBV6-2 or TRBV6-3, the J call TRBJ2-1, with TRBD2 matching 7 bases. Germline V gene lookup returns CDR1 MNHEY and CDR2 SVGEGT. The CDR3 spans 15 residues. J gave up 0 bases and V 6 bases, and 5 bases lay outside the gene matches. The CDR3 region has the DNA TGTGCCAGCAGGGACCTAGCGGTCTCCTACAATGAGCAGTTCTTC. Translation gives CASRDLAVSYNEQFF.

This clonotype has a handful of counts. The V gene is TRBV13, the J gene TRBJ2-1; TRBD1 matches 10 bases. The CDR3 has 17 amino acids. Germline V CDR1 and CDR2: PRHDT, FYEKMQ (reference sequence). V gave up 0 bases and J gave up 5 bases; unmatched junction bases: 7. CDR3 nucleotides: TGTGCCAGCAGCTTAGGACTCTTAGGGACAGGGGACAATGAGCAGTTCTTC. Residues: CASSLGLLGTGDNEQFF.

This clonotype came up a few times. The chain links TRBV29-1 to TRBJ2-5; possibly TRBD1 for D (5 bases). Trimming removed 7 bases from V and 3 bases from J, with 12 bases in between. This CDR3 contains 12 residues. Germline V gene data show CDR1 as SQVTM and CDR2 as ANQGSEA. The CDR3 here is CSGMTDEETQYF. The CDR3, as DNA: TGCAGCGGCATGACAGATGAAGAGACCCAGTACTTC. The whole variable domain, remainder taken from reference TRBV29-1 and TRBJ2-5, is SAVISQKPSRDICQRGTSLTIQCQVDSQVTMMFWYRQQPGQSLTLIATANQGSEATYESGFVIDKFPISRPNLTFSTLTVSNMSPEDSSIYLCSGMTDEETQYFGPGTRLLVL.

This clonotype has just a few counts. The rearrangement links TRBV7-2 to TRBJ1-3; TRBD1 might be the D (5 bases). This CDR3 region has 16 residues. V was clipped by 3 bases and J by 9 bases, with 21 bases between them. Germline V gene sequence: CDR1 SGHTA, CDR2 FQGNSA. CDR3 DNA: TGTGCCAGCAGCTTGACCGGGGCACACCCGCATGGCACCATATATTTT. It yields the protein CASSLTGAHPHGTIYF.

V gene TRBV4-2 combines with J gene TRBJ2-1, with D tentatively TRBD1 or TRBD2 (5 bases each). Germline lookup yields CDR1 LGHNA and CDR2 YNFKEQ. V was pared by 2 bases and J by 15 bases, with 17 bases between. CDR3 length: 13 residues. The CDR3 loop is CASSQITGRVRFF. In DNA form, the CDR3 reads TGTGCCAGCAGCCAAATCACGGGACGCGTGCGGTTCTTC.

This clonotype was counted many times. The chain is built from TRBV10-3 and TRBJ1-1; 11 nucleotides match TRBD1. The CDR3 loop spans 15 amino acids. J lost 3 bases, V lost 6 bases, and 6 bases had no gene match. The V gene's germline CDR1 is ENHRY and CDR2 SYGVKD. CDR3 sequence reads: CAIRRTGGMDTEAFF. CDR3 DNA: TGTGCCATCAGACGGACAGGGGGCATGGACACTGAAGCTTTCTTT.

The rearrangement uses TRBV5-1 and TRBJ2-1; the D gene is possibly TRBD2 (5 bases). The CDR3 extends over 13 amino acids. The V and J ends lost 6 bases and 5 bases respectively, with 12 bases between them. Germline V gives CDR1 SGHRS, CDR2 YFSETQ. CDR3 nucleotides: TGCGCCAGCACGGACTGGGGTAACAATGAGCAGTTCTTC. Its protein is CASTDWGNNEQFF.

This clonotype was counted a few times. The chain links TRBV3-1 to TRBJ2-1; D is unresolved. Germline V lookup: CDR1 LGHDT, CDR2 YNNKEL (reference sequence). V was pared by 4 bases and J by 8 bases, with 15 bases between. The CDR3 length is 14 residues. Here the CDR3 DNA reads TGTGCCAGCAGCCGCATGCCAATCTCCGATGAGCAGTTCTTC. It encodes CASSRMPISDEQFF.

The rearrangement joins TRBV7-2 to TRBJ2-5, with 7 bases that match TRBD1. CDR1 and CDR2 from the germline V gene are SGHTA and FQGNSA. The CDR3 sequence is 15 residues long. J was trimmed by 5 bases and V by 0 bases; bases with no gene match: 6. CDR3 region: CASSLAVGQWETQYF. The CDR3 coding sequence is TGTGCCAGCAGCTTAGCTGTGGGACAGTGGGAGACCCAGTACTTC.

This clonotype turned up a few times. V and J are TRBV4-2 and TRBJ2-3; 8 bases are a match to TRBD2. The germline V gene encodes CDR1 LGHNA and CDR2 YNFKEQ. The CDR3 has 15 residues. V was pared by 5 bases and J by 5 bases, with 9 bases of the junction left unmatched. In DNA form, the CDR3 reads TGTGCCAGCAGCACTAGCGGCCTCCAAGGAGATACGCAGTATTTT. As protein: CASSTSGLQGDTQYF.

This clonotype was detected a few times. V and J are TRBV5-1 and TRBJ2-3; 7 bases are a match to TRBD2. Germline assignment: CDR1 SGHRS and CDR2 YFSETQ. The CDR3 runs to 14 residues. The trim removed 2 bases at V and 6 bases at J, leaving 6 bases unmatched. CDR3 residues: CASSFLGGSDTQYF. CDR3 DNA sequence: TGCGCCAGCAGCTTTCTGGGGGGGTCCGATACGCAGTATTTT.

This clonotype was observed at least ten times. The chain joins TRBV20-1 to TRBJ2-1; the D gene is possibly TRBD2 (6 bases). CDR3 length: 13 amino acids. Trimming stripped 5 bases from V and 6 bases from J, with 14 bases between. Germline V gene lookup returns CDR1 DFQATT and CDR2 SNEGSKA (reference sequence). The DNA of the CDR3 is TGCAGTGCTCCCCGACAAGCGGGCAATGAGCAGTTCTTC. It encodes CSAPRQAGNEQFF.

In this sample, this clonotype turned up a few times. V and J are TRBV19 and TRBJ2-7; D remains ambiguous. Germline values: CDR1 LNHDA, CDR2 SQIVND (reference sequence). Trimming took off 7 bases at V and 6 bases at J, with 16 bases between the two ends. This CDR3 contains 13 residues. DNA for the CDR3: TGTGCCAGTAATCTAATTGTCCCTGGCGAGCAGTACTTC. This translates into CASNLIVPGEQYF.

The rearrangement links TRBV2 to TRBJ2-3; TRBD2 agrees at 10 bases. Germline V gives CDR1 SNHLY, CDR2 FYNNEI. Losses at the gene ends were 3 bases for V and 4 bases for J; bases not matched to a gene: 7. This CDR3 is built from 16 residues. The CDR3 bases are TGTGCCAGCAGTGACGGAGCGGGAGGGCCCCCAGATACGCAGTATTTT. Protein sequence: CASSDGAGGPPDTQYF.

In this sample, this clonotype turned up many times. The rearrangement links TRBV10-3 to TRBJ2-7; 8 bases align to TRBD1. Germline V CDR1 and CDR2: ENHRY, SYGVKD. The CDR3 loop spans 13 amino acids. J was trimmed by 3 bases and V by 5 bases; bases with no gene match: 3. CDR3 bases: TGTGCCATCAGTCGACAGGGGCTCTACGAGCAGTACTTC. Its protein is CAISRQGLYEQYF.

This chain links TRBV3-1 with TRBJ2-4, with 7 positions matching TRBD2. Germline-derived CDR1 and CDR2 are LGHDT and YNNKEL (reference sequence). Germline trimming cut 3 bases from V and 3 bases from J; bases unmatched to any gene: 2. This CDR3 spans 14 amino acids. DNA for the CDR3: TGTGCCAGCAGCCAGTTAGCGGGCAAAAACATTCAGTACTTC. Protein sequence: CASSQLAGKNIQYF.